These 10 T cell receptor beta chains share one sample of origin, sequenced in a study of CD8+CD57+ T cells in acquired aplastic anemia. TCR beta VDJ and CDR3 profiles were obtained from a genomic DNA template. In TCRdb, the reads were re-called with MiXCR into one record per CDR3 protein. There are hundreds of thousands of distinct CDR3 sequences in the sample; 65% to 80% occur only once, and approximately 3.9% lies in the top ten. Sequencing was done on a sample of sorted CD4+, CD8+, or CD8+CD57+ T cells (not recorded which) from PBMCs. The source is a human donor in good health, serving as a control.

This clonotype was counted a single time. CDR3 in DNA: TGTCCCTTCAGCGTCGGGACTAGCGGGGGGGCGAATGAGCAGTTCTTC. Its translation: CPFSVGTSGGANEQFF. The chain has TRBV10-3 and TRBJ2-7; 16 nucleotides align to TRBD2. The end of the DNA is better explained by TRBJ2-1, so the J call may be wrong. CDR1 and CDR2 from the germline V gene are ENHRY and SYGVKD. The CDR3 is 16 residues long.

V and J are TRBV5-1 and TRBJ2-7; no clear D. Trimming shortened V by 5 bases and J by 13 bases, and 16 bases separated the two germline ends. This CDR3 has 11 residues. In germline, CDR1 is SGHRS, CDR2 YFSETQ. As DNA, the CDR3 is TGCGCCAGCAGTACCGAGACATCTTCCTACTTC. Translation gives CASSTETSSYF.

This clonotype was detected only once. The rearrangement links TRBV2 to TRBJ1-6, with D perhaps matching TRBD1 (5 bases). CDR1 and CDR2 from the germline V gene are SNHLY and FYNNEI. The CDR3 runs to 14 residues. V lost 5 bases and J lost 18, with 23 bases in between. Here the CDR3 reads CASSRDDSGTQHHF. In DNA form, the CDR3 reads TGTGCCAGCAGTCGAGACGACAGTGGCACGCAGCACCACTTT.

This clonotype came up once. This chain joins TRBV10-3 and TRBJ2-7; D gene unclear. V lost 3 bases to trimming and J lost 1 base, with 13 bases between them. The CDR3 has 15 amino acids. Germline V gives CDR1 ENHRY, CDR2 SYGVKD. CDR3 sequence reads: CAISDSSGGSYEQYF. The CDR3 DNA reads TGTGCCATCAGTGACTCCTCGGGCGGATCCTACGAGCAGTACTTC.

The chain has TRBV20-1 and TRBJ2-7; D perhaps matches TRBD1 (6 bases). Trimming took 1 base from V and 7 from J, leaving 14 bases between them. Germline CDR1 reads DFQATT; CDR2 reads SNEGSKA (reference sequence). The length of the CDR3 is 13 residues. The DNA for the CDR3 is TGCAGTGCTAGAGGCGACAGGAACCCTGAGCAGTACTTC. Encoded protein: CSARGDRNPEQYF.

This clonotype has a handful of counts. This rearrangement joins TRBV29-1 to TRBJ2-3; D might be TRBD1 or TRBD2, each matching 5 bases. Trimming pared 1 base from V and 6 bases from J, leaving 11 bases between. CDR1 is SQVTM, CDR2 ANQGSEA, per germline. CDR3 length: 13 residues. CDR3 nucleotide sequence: TGCAGCGTTGAAGTGGGGACGTCGGATACGCAGTATTTT. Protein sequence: CSVEVGTSDTQYF.

The chain's CDR3 is CAISEEMEGNAEAFF. CDR3 in DNA: TGTGCCATCAGTGAGGAAATGGAGGGTAACGCTGAAGCTTTCTTT. The V gene is TRBV10-3, the J gene TRBJ1-1; D remains ambiguous. This CDR3 spans 15 amino acids. The germline V gene has CDR1 ENHRY and CDR2 SYGVKD. V was shortened by 2 bases and J by 6 bases, with 16 bases between the two germline ends.

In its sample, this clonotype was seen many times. The CDR3 loop reads CASSLRGDGYTF. Here the CDR3 DNA reads TGTGCCAGCAGCCTTCGGGGCGACGGCTACACCTTC. The J gene is TRBJ1-2, the V gene TRBV5-6, with a tentative D call TRBD1 (5 bases). Trimming stripped 4 bases from V and 8 bases from J, with 12 bases between. The CDR3 has 12 residues. CDR1 and CDR2 from the germline V gene are SGHDT and YYEEEE.

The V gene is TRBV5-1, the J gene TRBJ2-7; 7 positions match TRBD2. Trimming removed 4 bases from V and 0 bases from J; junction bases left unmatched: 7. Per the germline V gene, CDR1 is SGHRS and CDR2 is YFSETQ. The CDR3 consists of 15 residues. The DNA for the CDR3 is TGCGCCAGCAGCCCGAGCGGGGAGGCCTCCTACGAGCAGTACTTC. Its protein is CASSPSGEASYEQYF.

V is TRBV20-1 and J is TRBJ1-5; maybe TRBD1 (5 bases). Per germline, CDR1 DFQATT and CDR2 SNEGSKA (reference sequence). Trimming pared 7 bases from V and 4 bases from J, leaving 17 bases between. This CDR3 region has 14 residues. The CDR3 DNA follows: TGCAGTGTTGGGGCAGGGCCGGGGAATCAGCCCCAGCATTTT. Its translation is CSVGAGPGNQPQHF.